The clone carrying this TCR beta chain has more than one count but fewer than ten. Its specificity is unknown. The record originates from a study of beta chain features in type 1 diabetes. Study-level points and caveats: Amplification by PCR could prefer shorter templates, with the same effect in patients and controls. In every one of the four CD4+ subsets, TCRB CDR3s were moderately but significantly shorter in Type 1 diabetes patients.

What was sequenced were expressed TCRB transcripts, since all of the isolated RNA had been reverse transcribed. Assay used: immunoSEQ multiplex PCR; TCRdb lists only in-frame clones, some missing. The sample includes under 300,000 clones, 9.5% to 13% of them seen just once. The CDR3 has 14 residues. V dropped 6 bases and J dropped 0 bases, with 12 bases sitting between them. Germline assignment: CDR1 SGHTA and CDR2 FQGNSA. The chain joins TRBV7-2 to TRBJ2-7; no clear D. The source is a man in his thirties or forties with type 1 diabetes. The specimen sequenced was naive CD4+ T cells from blood. CDR3 nucleotides: TGTGCCAGCAGGGAGACCCAAAGCTCCTACGAGCAGTACTTC. Protein sequence: CASRETQSSYEQYF.